The source of this T cell receptor beta chain is a study of regulatory T cells in long-lasting Graves disease. Turning to the study itself: Graves' patients, newly diagnosed, had taken antithyroid drugs under 3 months.

The CDR3 contains 16 residues. The V segment lost 7 bases and the J segment 7 bases; nucleotides outside the gene matches: 12. In germline, CDR1 is MDHEN, CDR2 SYDVKM. This clonotype was observed many times. With iRepertoire HTBI primers and Arm-PCR of CDR3 regions, TCR beta libraries were built. TCRdb processed the multiplex PCR reads anew with MiXCR; each CDR3 protein has one entry. Seen here are about 440,000 distinct CDR3 sequences, around 17% observed once, and the top ten hold about 23%. The time point here: newly diagnosed GD, antithyroid drugs for less than 3 months. Making the TCR library involved RNA that had been extracted from PBMCs. Around 9 milliliters of peripheral blood went into EDTA tubes. The same sample was also studied in work on T cells in Graves' hyperthyroidism and ophthalmopathy. This second study says: During a first-round RT-PCR of the TCR CDR3, the HTBI primer set was used.

The TCR originated in a woman aged 18-29 years with Graves disease. The input for sequencing was peripheral blood mononuclear cells (PBMCs), taken at new diagnosis, from a patient treated with antithyroid drugs. The chain carries TRBV28 and TRBJ1-5; 11 nucleotides match TRBD1. The CDR3 DNA reads as TGTGCCAGCACCAGTCTCGGACAGGGGGCACGACAGCCCCAGCATTTT. Its translation is CASTSLGQGARQPQHF.